Below, 19 T cell receptor beta chains from the same sample are listed, as sequenced in a study of blood T cell repertoires in COVID-19. Only in-frame clones appear in the TCRdb table, and some are missing; sequencing was by immunoSEQ multiplex PCR. There are approximately 150,000 clones in the sample; around 90% occur only once, and around 1.5% lies in the top ten. The sample was peripheral blood. These receptors were collected from a woman between 50 and 59 years old with acute or convalescent COVID-19.

To note about this clone: Other DNA sequences in the same sample also yield this CDR3. This chain links TRBV7-9 with TRBJ1-5, with D perhaps matching TRBD1 (5 bases). The CDR3 contains 14 residues. V lost 5 bases and J lost 0, with 8 bases in between. Germline assignment: CDR1 SEHNR and CDR2 FQNEAQ (reference sequence). The DNA of the CDR3 is TGTGCCAGCAGCCTACAGGATAGCAATCAGCCCCAGCATTTT. It codes for CASSLQDSNQPQHF.

The chain's CDR3 is CASSLAGGTGGYEQYF. The CDR3 DNA reads TGTGCCAGCAGCTTGGCGGGCGGGACAGGGGGCTACGAGCAGTACTTC. The chain has TRBV5-4 and TRBJ2-7; 11 positions match TRBD1. V lost 0 bases, J lost 3 bases, and 5 bases stayed unmatched. The CDR3 has 16 amino acids. Germline CDR1 SGHNT, CDR2 YYREEE (reference sequence).

The rearrangement links TRBV5-1 to TRBJ2-1, with 10 bases fitting TRBD1. Losses at the gene ends were 3 bases for V and 5 bases for J; bases not matched to a gene: 8. Germline CDR1 and CDR2: SGHRS and YFSETQ. This CDR3 is built from 16 residues. CDR3 region: CASSSAGTGEHNEQFF. The CDR3 nucleotides are TGCGCCAGCAGCTCGGCCGGGACAGGGGAACACAATGAGCAGTTCTTC.

The chain recombines TRBV29-1 with TRBJ2-7; TRBD2 matches 7 bases. CDR1 is SQVTM, CDR2 ANQGSEA, per germline. V was pared by 5 bases and J by 3 bases, with 4 bases of the junction left unmatched. This CDR3 contains 12 residues. CDR3 DNA sequence: TGCAGCGTTTCCAGGGAGGGCTACGAGCAGTACTTC. It is translated as CSVSREGYEQYF.

DNA of the CDR3: TGTGCCAGCCCGGGGGTAGGGATCTACAATGAGCAGTTCTTC. It yields the protein CASPGVGIYNEQFF. The chain has TRBV2 and TRBJ2-1; D perhaps matches TRBD2 (6 bases). CDR3 size: 14 residues. Germline-derived CDR1 and CDR2 are SNHLY and FYNNEI. Trimming cost V 8 bases and J 3 bases, with 14 bases left between them.

CDR3 sequence: CASSPQMGGNHYEQYF. CDR3 DNA sequence: TGTGCCAGCAGCCCCCAGATGGGAGGGAATCACTACGAGCAGTACTTC. The rearrangement uses TRBV9 and TRBJ2-7, with 7 bases identical to TRBD2. The trim removed 4 bases at V and 3 bases at J, leaving 13 bases unmatched. Germline V gene lookup returns CDR1 SGDLS and CDR2 YYNGEE. This CDR3 is built from 16 residues.

This clone appeared a single time. The chain uses TRBV13 and TRBJ1-4, with D possibly TRBD1 on 5 matching bases. This CDR3 contains 14 residues. V lost 5 bases, J lost 5 bases, and 12 bases lay in between. Germline CDR1 is PRHDT and CDR2 is FYEKMQ (reference sequence). The CDR3 bases are TGTGCCAGCAGCCCCGGGGGGTCAAATGAAAAACTGTTTTTT. This encodes CASSPGGSNEKLFF. The variable domain in full, completed from reference TRBV13 and TRBJ1-4, reads AAGVIQSPRHLIKEKRETATLKCYPIPRHDTVYWYQQGPGQDPQFLISFYEKMQSDKGSIPDRFSAQQFSDYHSELNMSSLELGDSALYFCASSPGGSNEKLFFGSGTQLSVL.

This clone came up once. V gene TRBV24-1 combines with J gene TRBJ1-1, with TRBD1 as a possible D gene (5 bases). The germline V gene encodes CDR1 KGHDR and CDR2 SFDVKD. The CDR3 is made up of 13 amino acids. V dropped 2 bases and J dropped 5 bases, with 8 bases sitting between them. In nucleotides, the CDR3 is TGTGCCACCAGTGATTCGGGGGTAACTGAAGCTTTCTTT. It codes for CATSDSGVTEAFF.

The chain carries TRBV10-3 and TRBJ1-2; maybe TRBD1 (5 bases). The CDR3 totals 14 residues. Trimming shortened V by 3 bases and J by 0 bases, and 8 bases separated the two germline ends. From germline, CDR1 is ENHRY and CDR2 SYGVKD. CDR3 sequence: CAISDQGPNYGYTF. The CDR3 DNA reads as TGTGCCATCAGTGATCAGGGCCCTAACTATGGCTACACCTTC.

This chain joins TRBV7-9 and TRBJ2-1; 7 bases align to TRBD2. The CDR3 length is 14 residues. Losses at the gene ends were 2 bases for V and 6 bases for J; bases not matched to a gene: 4. Germline values: CDR1 SEHNR, CDR2 FQNEAQ (reference sequence). The CDR3 is CASSLRLAVNEQFF. DNA for the CDR3: TGTGCCAGCAGCTTACGACTAGCCGTCAATGAGCAGTTCTTC.

This sequence joins TRBV5-4 and TRBJ1-2, with D possibly matching TRBD1 (5 bases). The CDR3 loop spans 13 amino acids. V lost 2 bases and J 7 bases, leaving 12 bases between the germline ends. Per germline, CDR1 SGHNT and CDR2 YYREEE (reference sequence). The CDR3 region is CASSFGGISGYTF. In DNA, the CDR3 is TGTGCCAGCAGCTTCGGGGGTATCTCTGGCTACACCTTC.

The chain uses TRBV6-5 and TRBJ1-5; D gene unclear. The CDR3 runs 15 residues. The germline gives CDR1 MNHEY, CDR2 SVGAGI. The V gene lost 0 bases and the J gene lost 0 bases, with 6 bases spanning the gap. For the CDR3, the DNA is TGTGCCAGCAGTTACTCAGACAATAGCAATCAGCCCCAGCATTTT. The encoded protein is CASSYSDNSNQPQHF.

This chain connects TRBV19 to TRBJ1-2, with D tentatively TRBD1 (6 bases). V was shortened by 3 bases and J by 2 bases, with 10 bases between the two germline ends. This CDR3 has 14 residues. CDR1 is LNHDA and CDR2 is SQIVND in the germline V gene (reference sequence). CDR3 DNA sequence: TGTGCCAGTAGTATGGGTGACAGGAACTATGGCTACACCTTC. It encodes CASSMGDRNYGYTF.

This chain joins TRBV3-1 (or the pseudogene TRBV3-2) and TRBJ2-2; weak D call: TRBD1 (6 bases). Trimming left V 1 base short and J 3 bases short, with 12 bases between. CDR1 LGHDT and CDR2 YNNKEL come from the germline V gene (reference sequence). The CDR3 totals 16 residues. The CDR3, as DNA: TGTGCCAGCAGCCAAGGGACAGAACCTTACACCGGGGAGCTGTTTTTT. Translating gives CASSQGTEPYTGELFF.

This chain uses TRBV3-1 (or the pseudogene TRBV3-2) with TRBJ2-7; 9 bases line up with TRBD1. Trimming cost V 8 bases and J 3 bases; bases outside gene matches: 5. CDR1 LGHDT and CDR2 YNNKEL come from the germline V gene (reference sequence). This CDR3 comprises 13 residues. CDR3 DNA: TGTGCCAGCTGCCCGACAGGGGGCTACGAGCAGTACTTC. Amino acid sequence: CASCPTGGYEQYF.

The rearrangement uses TRBV5-1 and TRBJ2-3; 10 nucleotides match TRBD1. Looked up from germline, CDR1 is SGHRS and CDR2 is YFSETQ. V shed 1 base and J 1 base; nucleotides not matched to a gene: 3. The CDR3 loop spans 16 amino acids. Written as DNA, the CDR3 is TGCGCCAGCAGCTTGTTGACAGGGGGCGGCACAGATACGCAGTATTTT. Translating gives CASSLLTGGGTDTQYF.

V is TRBV19 and J is TRBJ2-5, with 12 positions matching TRBD2. Germline CDR1 reads LNHDA; CDR2 reads SQIVND (reference sequence). The CDR3 loop spans 19 amino acids. V lost 3 bases, J lost 7 bases, and 18 bases stayed unmatched. The DNA of the CDR3 is TGTGCCAGTAGTATGACCATGCTAGCGGGAGGGTTAACCCTCGGGACCCAGTACTTC. This sequence encodes CASSMTMLAGGLTLGTQYF.

This rearrangement joins TRBV29-1 to TRBJ2-2; a weak D match, TRBD1 (6 bases). CDR1 and CDR2 from the germline V gene are SQVTM and ANQGSEA. The germline V and J ends were trimmed by 6 bases and 7 bases, with 15 bases remaining between them. The CDR3 contains 13 residues. The CDR3 bases are TGCAGCGTCAGACCCCAGGGGAACGGGGAGCTGTTTTTT. It is translated as CSVRPQGNGELFF.

The chain joins TRBV7-9 to TRBJ1-1; D gene ambiguous. The V end was cut by 5 bases, the J end by 5 bases, with 12 bases between. Germline V lookup: CDR1 SEHNR, CDR2 FQNEAQ (reference sequence). CDR3 size: 13 residues. CDR3 protein: CASSPTLGTEAFF. Written as DNA, the CDR3 is TGTGCCAGCAGCCCTACCCTCGGGACTGAAGCTTTCTTT.